Below, one T cell receptor beta chain is given with its context. The ends lost 4 bases at V and 3 bases at J; junction bases unmatched: 10. Per the germline V gene, CDR1 is SGDLS and CDR2 is YYNGEE. This CDR3 region has 16 residues. The sample is drawn from a study of radiation and T cells in renal cell carcinoma. Time point noted: blood 4 weeks post-SBRT, at nephrectomy. The treatment denotes: 15 Gy SBRT to primary tumor, nephrectomy 4 weeks later. Generated by immunoSEQ multiplex PCR, the TCRdb table keeps only in-frame clones and is missing some. The data contain under 200,000 clones, roughly 90% of them singletons.

Sequencing used blood, obtained from a patient whose treatment included radiotherapy and nephrectomy. The sequence came from a woman aged 45-65 years with renal cell carcinoma. The chain links TRBV9 to TRBJ1-2; 9 nucleotides align to TRBD1. The CDR3 loop is CASSYGWDRVDYGYTF. In DNA form, the CDR3 reads TGTGCCAGCAGCTACGGGTGGGACAGGGTTGACTATGGCTACACCTTC.